Below, one T cell receptor (beta chain) is given with its context. The antigen remains undetermined. This record belongs to a study of T cell clonotyping in hematopoietic cell transplantation. V was cut by 7 bases and J by 3 bases, with 16 bases left in between. From germline, CDR1 is MDHEN and CDR2 SYDVKM. This CDR3 is 15 amino acids long. Study-wide results and limits: Few recipient clonotypes overlapped donors; over 95% were de novo at given depth. No sorting was done, leaving CD4 and CD8 contributions mixed.

Profiling relied on immunoSEQ multiplex PCR, and the TCRdb table lists in-frame clones only, not all of them. The data contain under 9,500 clones, 75% to 80% of them singletons. The V gene is TRBV28, the J gene TRBJ1-3, with D perhaps matching TRBD1 (5 bases). The sequencing here drew on peripheral blood mononuclear cells, taken 180 days after allogeneic stem cell transplant. The receptor comes from a female patient aged 45-60 years who had an allogeneic stem cell transplant from a related donor, so the T cells may come from the graft donor. Some clones in this sample may be carry-over from other donors' samples. CDR3 DNA sequence: TGTGCCAGCACCGAGGGTCGGGGGTATGGAAACACCATATATTTT. Residues: CASTEGRGYGNTIYF.